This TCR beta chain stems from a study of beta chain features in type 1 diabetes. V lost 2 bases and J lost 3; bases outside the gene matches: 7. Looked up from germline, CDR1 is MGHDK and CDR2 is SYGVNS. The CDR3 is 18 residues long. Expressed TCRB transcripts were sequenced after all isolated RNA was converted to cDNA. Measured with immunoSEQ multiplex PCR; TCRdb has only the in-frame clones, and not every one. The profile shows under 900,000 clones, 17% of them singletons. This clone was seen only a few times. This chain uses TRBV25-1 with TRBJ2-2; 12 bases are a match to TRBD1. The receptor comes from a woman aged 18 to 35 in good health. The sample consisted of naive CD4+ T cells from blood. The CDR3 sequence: CASSEGTGGSIYTGELFF. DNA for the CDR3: TGTGCCAGCAGTGAAGGGACAGGGGGCTCGATATACACCGGGGAGCTGTTTTTT.